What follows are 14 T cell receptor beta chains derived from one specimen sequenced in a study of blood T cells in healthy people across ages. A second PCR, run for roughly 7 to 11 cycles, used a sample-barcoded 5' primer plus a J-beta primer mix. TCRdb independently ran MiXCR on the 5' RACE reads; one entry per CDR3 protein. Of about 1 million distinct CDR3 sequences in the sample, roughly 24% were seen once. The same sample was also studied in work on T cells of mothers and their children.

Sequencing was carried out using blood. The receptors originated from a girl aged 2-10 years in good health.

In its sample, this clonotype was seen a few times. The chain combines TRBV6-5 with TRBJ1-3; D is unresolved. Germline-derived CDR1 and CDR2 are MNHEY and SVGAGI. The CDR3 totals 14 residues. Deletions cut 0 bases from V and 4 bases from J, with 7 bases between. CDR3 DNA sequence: TGTGCCAGCAGTTACTCGAGGGTAGGAAACACCATATATTTT. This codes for CASSYSRVGNTIYF.

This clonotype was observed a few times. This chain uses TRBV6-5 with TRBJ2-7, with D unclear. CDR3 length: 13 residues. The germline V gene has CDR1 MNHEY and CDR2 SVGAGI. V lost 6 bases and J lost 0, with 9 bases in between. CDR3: CASRETDSYEQYF. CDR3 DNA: TGTGCCAGCAGAGAGACGGACTCCTACGAGCAGTACTTC.

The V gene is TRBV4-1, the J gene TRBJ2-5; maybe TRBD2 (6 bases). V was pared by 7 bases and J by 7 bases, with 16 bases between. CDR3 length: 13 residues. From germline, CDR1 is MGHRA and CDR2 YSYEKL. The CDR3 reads CASNLAGAGTQYF. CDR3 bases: TGCGCCAGCAACCTAGCCGGAGCGGGGACCCAGTACTTC.

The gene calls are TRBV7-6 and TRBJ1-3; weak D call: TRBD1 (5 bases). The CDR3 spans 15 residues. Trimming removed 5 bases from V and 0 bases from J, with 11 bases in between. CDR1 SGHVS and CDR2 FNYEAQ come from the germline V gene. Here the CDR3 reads CASSLDITSGNTIYF. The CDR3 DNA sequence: TGTGCCAGCAGCCTGGACATTACCTCTGGAAACACCATATATTTT.

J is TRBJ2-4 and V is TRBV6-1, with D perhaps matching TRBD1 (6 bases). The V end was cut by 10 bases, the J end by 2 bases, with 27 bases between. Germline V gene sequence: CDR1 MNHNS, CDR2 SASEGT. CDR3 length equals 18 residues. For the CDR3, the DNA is TGTGCCACGGGTCGAGGGGAAAAGGGGGATCGTACCAAAAACATTCAGTACTTC. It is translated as CATGRGEKGDRTKNIQYF.

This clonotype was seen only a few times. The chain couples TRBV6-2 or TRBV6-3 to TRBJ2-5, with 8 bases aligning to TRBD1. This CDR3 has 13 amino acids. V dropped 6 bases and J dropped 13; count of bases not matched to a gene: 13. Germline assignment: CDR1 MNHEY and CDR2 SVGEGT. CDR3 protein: CASSQGQGSPPYF. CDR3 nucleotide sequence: TGTGCCAGCAGCCAAGGACAGGGAAGCCCCCCGTACTTC.

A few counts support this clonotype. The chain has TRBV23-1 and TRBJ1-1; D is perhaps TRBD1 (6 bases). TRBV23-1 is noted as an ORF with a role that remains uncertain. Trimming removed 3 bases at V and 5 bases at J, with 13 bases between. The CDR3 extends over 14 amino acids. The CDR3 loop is CASSHPGASTEAFF. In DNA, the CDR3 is TGCGCCAGCAGTCACCCGGGGGCAAGTACTGAAGCTTTCTTT.

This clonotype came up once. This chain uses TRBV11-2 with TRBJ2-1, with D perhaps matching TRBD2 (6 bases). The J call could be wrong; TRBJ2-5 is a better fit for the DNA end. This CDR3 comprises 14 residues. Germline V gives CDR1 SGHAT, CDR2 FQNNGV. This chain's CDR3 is CASSLGEVLETQYF. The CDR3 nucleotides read TGTGCCAGCAGCTTGGGGGAGGTCCTGGAGACCCAGTACTTC.

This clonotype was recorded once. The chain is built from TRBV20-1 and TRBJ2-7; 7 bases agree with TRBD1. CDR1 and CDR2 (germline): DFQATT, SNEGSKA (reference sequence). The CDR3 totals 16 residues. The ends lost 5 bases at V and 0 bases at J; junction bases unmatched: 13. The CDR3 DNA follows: TGCAGTGCTTATCAGAAGGACAGGTTCAGCTCCTACGAGCAGTACTTC. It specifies CSAYQKDRFSSYEQYF.

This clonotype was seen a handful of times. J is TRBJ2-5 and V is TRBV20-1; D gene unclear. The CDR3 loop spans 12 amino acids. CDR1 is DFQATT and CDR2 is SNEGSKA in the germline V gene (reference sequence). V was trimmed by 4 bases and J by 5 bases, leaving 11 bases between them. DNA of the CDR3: TGCAGTGCTACTAATCCTGGGGAGACCCAGTACTTC. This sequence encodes CSATNPGETQYF.

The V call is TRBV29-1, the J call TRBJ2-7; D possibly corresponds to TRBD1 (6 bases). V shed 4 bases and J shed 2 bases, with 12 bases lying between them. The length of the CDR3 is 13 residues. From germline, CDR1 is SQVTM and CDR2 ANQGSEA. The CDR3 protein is CSVAWGPAYEQYF. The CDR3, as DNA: TGCAGCGTTGCCTGGGGGCCCGCCTACGAGCAGTACTTC.

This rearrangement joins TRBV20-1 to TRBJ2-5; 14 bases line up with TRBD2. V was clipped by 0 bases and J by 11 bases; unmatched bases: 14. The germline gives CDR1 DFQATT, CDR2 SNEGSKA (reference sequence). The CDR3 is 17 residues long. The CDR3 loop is CSARDQKQGLAGEEQYF. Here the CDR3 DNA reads TGCAGTGCTAGAGATCAAAAACAGGGACTAGCGGGGGAGGAGCAGTACTTC.

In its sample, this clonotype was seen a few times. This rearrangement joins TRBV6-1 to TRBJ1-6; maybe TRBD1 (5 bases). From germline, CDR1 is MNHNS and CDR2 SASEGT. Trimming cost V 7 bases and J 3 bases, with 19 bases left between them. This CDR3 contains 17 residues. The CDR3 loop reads CASIRGEPWGYNSPLHF. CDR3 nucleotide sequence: TGTGCCAGCATCCGAGGGGAGCCCTGGGGCTATAATTCACCCCTCCACTTT.

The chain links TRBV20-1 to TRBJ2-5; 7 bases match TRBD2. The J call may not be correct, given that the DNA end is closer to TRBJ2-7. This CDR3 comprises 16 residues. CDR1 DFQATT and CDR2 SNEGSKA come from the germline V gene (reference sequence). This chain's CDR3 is CSAPVPRSGETYEQYF. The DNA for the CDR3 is TGCAGTGCTCCTGTACCGCGGAGCGGGGAAACCTACGAGCAGTACTTC.